This T cell receptor (beta chain) was captured in a study of blood T cell repertoires in COVID-19. For the study at large: Samples of COVID-19 (acute and convalescent) were obtained from the United States, Italy and Spain. PBMCs, B-cell-depleted T cells, or T cells were the source of the cDNA or gDNA that made up the material.

Original methodology: Quantification of nucleated cells was approximated via reference gene primer amplification. Here immunoSEQ multiplex PCR was the method, and the copy in TCRdb shows in-frame clones only, minus some. V, J and clone size derive from that table, while D and trimming were established from the DNA sequence. This table holds more than 15,000 clones, roughly four fifths found once. The germline gives CDR1 SNHLY, CDR2 FYNNEI. The CDR3 has 17 residues. The trim removed 0 bases at V and 5 bases at J, leaving 10 bases unmatched. Sequencing was performed on peripheral blood. The chain recombines TRBV2 with TRBJ2-3; the match to TRBD1 covers 8 bases. This TCR came from a man aged 80 or over with active COVID-19. The CDR3 DNA follows: TGTGCCAGCAGTGAAGCCCCCCGGACAGGGAGGATAGATACGCAGTATTTT. Translated: CASSEAPRTGRIDTQYF.